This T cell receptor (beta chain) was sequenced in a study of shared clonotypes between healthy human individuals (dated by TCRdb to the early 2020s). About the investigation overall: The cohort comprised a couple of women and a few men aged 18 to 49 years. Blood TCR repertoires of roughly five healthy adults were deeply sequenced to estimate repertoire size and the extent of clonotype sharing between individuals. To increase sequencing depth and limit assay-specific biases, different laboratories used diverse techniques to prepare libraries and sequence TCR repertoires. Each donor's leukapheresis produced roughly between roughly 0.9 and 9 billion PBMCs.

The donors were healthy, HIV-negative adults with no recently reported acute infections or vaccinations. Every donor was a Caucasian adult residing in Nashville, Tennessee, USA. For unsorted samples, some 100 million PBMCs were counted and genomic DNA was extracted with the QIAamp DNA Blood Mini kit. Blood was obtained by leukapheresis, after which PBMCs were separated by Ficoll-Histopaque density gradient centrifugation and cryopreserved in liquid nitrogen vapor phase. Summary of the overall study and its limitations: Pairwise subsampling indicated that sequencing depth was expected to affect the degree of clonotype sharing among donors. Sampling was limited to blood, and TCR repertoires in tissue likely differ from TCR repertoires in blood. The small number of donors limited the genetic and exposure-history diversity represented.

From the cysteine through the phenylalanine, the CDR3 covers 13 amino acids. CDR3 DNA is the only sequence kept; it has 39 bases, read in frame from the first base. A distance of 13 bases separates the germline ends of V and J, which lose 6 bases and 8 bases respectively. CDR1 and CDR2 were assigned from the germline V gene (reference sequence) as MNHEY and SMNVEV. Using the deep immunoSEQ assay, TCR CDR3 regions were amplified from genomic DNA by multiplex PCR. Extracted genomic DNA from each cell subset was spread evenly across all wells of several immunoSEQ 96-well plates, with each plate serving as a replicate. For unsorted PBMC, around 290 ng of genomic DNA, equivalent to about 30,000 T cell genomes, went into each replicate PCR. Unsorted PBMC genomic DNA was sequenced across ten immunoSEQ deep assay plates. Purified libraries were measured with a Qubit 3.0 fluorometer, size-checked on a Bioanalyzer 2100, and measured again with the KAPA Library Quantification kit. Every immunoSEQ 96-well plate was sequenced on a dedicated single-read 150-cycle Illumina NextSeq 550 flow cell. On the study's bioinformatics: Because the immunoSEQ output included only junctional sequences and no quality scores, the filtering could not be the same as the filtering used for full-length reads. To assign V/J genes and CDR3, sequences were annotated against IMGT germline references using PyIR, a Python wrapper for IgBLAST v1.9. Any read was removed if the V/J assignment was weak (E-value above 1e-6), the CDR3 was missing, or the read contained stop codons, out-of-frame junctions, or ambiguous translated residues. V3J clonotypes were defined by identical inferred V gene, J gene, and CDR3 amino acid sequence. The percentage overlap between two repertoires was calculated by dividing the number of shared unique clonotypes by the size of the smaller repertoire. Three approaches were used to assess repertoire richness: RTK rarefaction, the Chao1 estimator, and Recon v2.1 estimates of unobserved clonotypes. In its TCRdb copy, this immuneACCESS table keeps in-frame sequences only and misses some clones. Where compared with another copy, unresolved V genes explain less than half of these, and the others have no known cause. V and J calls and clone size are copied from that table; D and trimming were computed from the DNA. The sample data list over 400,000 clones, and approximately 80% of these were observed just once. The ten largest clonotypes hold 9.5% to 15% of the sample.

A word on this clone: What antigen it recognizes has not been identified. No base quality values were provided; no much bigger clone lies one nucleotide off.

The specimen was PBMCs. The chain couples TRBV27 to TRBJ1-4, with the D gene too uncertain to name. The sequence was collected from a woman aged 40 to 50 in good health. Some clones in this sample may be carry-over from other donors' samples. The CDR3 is CASRINPGEKLFF. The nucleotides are TGTGCCAGCAGAATAAACCCGGGGGAAAAACTGTTTTTT.